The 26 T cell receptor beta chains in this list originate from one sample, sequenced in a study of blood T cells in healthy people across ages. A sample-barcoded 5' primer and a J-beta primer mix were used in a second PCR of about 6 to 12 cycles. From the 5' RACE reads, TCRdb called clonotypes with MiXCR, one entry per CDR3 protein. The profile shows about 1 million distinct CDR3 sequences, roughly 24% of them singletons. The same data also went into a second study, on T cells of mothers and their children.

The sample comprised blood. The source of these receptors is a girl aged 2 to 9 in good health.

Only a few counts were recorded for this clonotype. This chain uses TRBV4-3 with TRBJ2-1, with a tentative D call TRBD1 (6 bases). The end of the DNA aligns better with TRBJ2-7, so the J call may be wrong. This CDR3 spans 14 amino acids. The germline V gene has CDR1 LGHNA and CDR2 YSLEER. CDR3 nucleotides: TGCGCCAGCAGCCGACTGACAGGCCGCTGCGAGCAGTACTTC. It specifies CASSRLTGRCEQYF.

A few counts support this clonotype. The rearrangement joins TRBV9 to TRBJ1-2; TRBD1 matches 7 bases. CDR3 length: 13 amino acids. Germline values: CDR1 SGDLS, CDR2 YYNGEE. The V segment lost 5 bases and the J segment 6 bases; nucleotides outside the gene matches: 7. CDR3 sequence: CASRGQANHGYTF. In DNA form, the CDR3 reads TGTGCCAGCAGAGGACAGGCCAACCATGGCTACACCTTC.

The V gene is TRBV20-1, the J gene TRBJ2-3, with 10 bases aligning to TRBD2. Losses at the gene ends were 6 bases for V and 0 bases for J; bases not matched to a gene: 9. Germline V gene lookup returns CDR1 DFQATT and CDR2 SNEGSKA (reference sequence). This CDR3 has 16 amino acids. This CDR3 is CSARTGLATSTDTQYF. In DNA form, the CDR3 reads TGCAGTGCAAGAACGGGACTAGCGACTAGCACAGATACGCAGTATTTT.

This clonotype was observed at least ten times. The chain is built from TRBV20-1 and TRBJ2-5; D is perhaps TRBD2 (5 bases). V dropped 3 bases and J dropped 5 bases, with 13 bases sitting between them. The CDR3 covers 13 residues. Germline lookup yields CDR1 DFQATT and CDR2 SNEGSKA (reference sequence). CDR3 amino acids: CSARGGLGETQYF. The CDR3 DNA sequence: TGCAGTGCTAGGGGCGGGCTAGGGGAGACCCAGTACTTC.

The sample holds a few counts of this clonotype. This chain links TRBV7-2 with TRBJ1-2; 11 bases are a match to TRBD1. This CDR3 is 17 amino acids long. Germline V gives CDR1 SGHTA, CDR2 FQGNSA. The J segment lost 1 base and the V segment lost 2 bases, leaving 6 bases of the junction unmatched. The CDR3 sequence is CASSLTRGQGDNYGYTF. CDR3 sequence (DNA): TGTGCCAGCAGCTTAACCCGGGGACAGGGGGATAACTATGGCTACACCTTC.

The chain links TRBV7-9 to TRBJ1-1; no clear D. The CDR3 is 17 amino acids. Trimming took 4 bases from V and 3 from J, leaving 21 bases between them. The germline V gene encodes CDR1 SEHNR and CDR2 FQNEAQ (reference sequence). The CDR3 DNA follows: TGTGCCAGCAGCTCCCGAACAGTGAGAGAATGGCACACTGAAGCTTTCTTT. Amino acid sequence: CASSSRTVREWHTEAFF.

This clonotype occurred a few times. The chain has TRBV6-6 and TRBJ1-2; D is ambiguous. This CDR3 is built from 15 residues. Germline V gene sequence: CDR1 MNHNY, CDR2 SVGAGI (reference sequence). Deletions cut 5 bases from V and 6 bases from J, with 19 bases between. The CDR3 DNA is TGTGCCAGCAGTACCATATCTGGGAGGAAAGATGGCTACACCTTC. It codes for CASSTISGRKDGYTF.

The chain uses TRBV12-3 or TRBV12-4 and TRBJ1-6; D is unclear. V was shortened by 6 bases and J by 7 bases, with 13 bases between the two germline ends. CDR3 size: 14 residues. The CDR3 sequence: CASRGLDYNSPLHF. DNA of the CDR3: TGTGCCAGCAGAGGCCTTGATTACAATTCACCCCTCCACTTT.

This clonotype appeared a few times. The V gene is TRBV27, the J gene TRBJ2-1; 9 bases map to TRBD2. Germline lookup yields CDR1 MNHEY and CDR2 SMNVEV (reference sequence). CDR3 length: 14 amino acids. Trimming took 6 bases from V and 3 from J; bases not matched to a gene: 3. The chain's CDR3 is CASSSGRIYNEQFF. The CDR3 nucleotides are TGTGCCAGCAGCAGCGGGAGGATCTACAATGAGCAGTTCTTC.

The CDR3 region has the DNA TGTGCCACCCTAGTCCTACGCACAGATACGCAGTATTTT. This translates into CATLVLRTDTQYF. This chain joins TRBV2 and TRBJ2-3; D unclear. Germline CDR1 is SNHLY and CDR2 is FYNNEI. V lost 10 bases and J lost 1, with 12 bases in between. The CDR3 consists of 13 residues. Drawing the rest from reference TRBV2 and TRBJ2-3, the complete variable domain is EPEVTQTPSHQVTQMGQEVILRCVPISNHLYFYWYRQILGQKVEFLVSFYNNEISEKSEIFDDQFSVERPDGSNFTLKIRSTKLEDSAMYFCATLVLRTDTQYFGPGTRLTVL.

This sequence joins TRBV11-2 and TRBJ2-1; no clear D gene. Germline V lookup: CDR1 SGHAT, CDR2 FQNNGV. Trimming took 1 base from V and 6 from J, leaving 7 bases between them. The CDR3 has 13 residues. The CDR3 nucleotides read TGTGCCAGCAGCTTAGCATGGCGCAATGAGCAGTTCTTC. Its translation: CASSLAWRNEQFF. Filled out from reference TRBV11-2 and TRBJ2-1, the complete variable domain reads EAGVAQSPRYKIIEKRQSVAFWCNPISGHATLYWYQQILGQGPKLLIQFQNNGVVDDSQLPKDRFSAERLKGVDSTLKIQPAKLEDSAVYLCASSLAWRNEQFFGPGTRLTVL.

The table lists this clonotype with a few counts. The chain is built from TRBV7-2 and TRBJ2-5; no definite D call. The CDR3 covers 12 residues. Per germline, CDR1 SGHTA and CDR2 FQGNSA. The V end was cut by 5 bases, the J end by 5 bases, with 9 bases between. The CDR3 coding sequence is TGTGCCAGCAGCCGAAGGGTTGAGACCCAGTACTTC. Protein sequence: CASSRRVETQYF.

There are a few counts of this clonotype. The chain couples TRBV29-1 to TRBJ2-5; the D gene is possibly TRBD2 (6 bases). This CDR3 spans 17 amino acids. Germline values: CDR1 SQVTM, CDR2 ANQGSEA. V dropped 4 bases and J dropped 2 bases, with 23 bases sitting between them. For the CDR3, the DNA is TGCAGCGTTGCGGAGTCGTTGCCGGGAGAGATACAAGAGACCCAGTACTTC. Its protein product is CSVAESLPGEIQETQYF.

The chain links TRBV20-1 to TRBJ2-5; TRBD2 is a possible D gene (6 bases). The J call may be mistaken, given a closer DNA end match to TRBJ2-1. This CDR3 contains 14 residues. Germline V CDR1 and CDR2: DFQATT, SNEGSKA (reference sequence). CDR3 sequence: CSASRGGGGNEQFF. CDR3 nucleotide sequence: TGCAGTGCTAGTCGGGGAGGTGGTGGAAATGAGCAGTTCTTC.

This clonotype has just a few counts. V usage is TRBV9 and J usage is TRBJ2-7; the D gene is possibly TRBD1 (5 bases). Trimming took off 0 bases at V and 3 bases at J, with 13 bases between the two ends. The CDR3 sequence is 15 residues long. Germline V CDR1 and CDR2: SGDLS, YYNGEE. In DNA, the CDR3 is TGTGCCAGCAGCGTAGCTTCAGGGTCGAACTACGAGCAGTACTTC. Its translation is CASSVASGSNYEQYF.

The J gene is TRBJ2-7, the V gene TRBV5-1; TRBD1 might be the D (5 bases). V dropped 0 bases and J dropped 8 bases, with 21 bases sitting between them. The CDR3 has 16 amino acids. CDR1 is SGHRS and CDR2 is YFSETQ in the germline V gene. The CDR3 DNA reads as TGCGCCAGCAGCTTGGGGTCGGCGAACAAGGGGATCAAGCAGTACTTC. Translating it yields CASSLGSANKGIKQYF.

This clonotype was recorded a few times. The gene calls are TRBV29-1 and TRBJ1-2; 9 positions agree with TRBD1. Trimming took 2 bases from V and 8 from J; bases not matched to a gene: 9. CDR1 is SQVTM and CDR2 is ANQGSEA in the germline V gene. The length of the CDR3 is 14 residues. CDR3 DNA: TGCAGCGTTGAACACCGGGACAGGGTAAAGGGCTACACCTTC. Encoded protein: CSVEHRDRVKGYTF.

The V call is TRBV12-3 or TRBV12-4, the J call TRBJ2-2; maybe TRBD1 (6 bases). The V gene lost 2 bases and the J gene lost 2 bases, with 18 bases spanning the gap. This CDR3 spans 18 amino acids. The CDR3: CASSLTAGDVQNTGELFF. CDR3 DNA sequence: TGTGCCAGCAGTTTAACCGCAGGGGACGTTCAAAACACCGGGGAGCTGTTTTTT.

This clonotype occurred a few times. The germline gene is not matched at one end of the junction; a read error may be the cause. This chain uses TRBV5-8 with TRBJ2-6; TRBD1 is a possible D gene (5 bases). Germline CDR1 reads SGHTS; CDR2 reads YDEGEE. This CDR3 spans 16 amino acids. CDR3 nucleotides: TGTGCCAGCAGCTTACTATTACAGGCTGGGGCCAACGCCCTGACTTTC. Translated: CASSLLLQAGANALTF.

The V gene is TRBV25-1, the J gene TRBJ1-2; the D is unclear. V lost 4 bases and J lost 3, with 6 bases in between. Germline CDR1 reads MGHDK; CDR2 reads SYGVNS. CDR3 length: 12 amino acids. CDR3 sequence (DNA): TGTGCCAGCAGTGTCGGGGACTATGGCTACACCTTC. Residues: CASSVGDYGYTF.

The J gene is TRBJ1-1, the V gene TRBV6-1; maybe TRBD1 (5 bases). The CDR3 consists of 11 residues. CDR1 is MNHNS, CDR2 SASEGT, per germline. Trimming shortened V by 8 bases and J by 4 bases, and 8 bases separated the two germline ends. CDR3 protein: CASPGSTEAFF. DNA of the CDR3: TGTGCCAGCCCAGGGTCCACTGAAGCTTTCTTT.

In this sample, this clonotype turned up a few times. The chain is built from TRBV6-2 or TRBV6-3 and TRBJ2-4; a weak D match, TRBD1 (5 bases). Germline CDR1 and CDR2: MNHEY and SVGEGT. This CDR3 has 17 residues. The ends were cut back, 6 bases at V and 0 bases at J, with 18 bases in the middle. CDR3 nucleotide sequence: TGTGCCAGCAGCTCGAGACAGCTACTACTAGCCAAAAACATTCAGTACTTC. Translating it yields CASSSRQLLLAKNIQYF.

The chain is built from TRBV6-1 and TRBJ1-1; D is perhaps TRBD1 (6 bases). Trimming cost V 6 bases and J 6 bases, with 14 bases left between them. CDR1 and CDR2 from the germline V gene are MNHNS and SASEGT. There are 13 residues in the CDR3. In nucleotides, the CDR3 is TGTGCCAGCAGCTCTACAGGGTTCTCTGAAGCTTTCTTT. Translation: CASSSTGFSEAFF.

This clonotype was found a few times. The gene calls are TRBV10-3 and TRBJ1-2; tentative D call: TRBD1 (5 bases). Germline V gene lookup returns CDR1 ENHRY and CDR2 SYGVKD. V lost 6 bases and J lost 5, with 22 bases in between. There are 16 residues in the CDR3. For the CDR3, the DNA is TGTGCCATCAGGGGGGGTCAGAAACAGATCGATTATGGCTACACCTTC. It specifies CAIRGGQKQIDYGYTF.

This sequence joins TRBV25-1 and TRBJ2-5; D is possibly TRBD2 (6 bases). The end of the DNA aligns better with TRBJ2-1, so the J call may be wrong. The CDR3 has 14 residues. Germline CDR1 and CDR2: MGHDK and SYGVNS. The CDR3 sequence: CASTTLGGYNEQFF. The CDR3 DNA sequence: TGTGCCAGCACCACACTGGGGGGTTACAATGAGCAGTTCTTC.

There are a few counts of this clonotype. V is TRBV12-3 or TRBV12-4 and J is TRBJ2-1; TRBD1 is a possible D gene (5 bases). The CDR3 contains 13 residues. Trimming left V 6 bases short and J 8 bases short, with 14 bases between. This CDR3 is CASSPRRGHEQFF. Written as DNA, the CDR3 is TGTGCCAGCAGCCCCCGTAGGGGTCATGAGCAGTTCTTC.